One sample yielded the 17 T cell receptor beta chains listed below, sequenced in a study of T cell changes during pregnancy in multiple sclerosis. TCRdb's table, derived via immunoSEQ multiplex PCR, lists solely in-frame clones and lacks some. The table shows about 40,000 clones, with roughly 87% occurring only once. The specimen comprised CD4+ T cells from peripheral blood mononuclear cells, sampled after pregnancy. The receptor set was obtained from a female donor with multiple sclerosis, enrolled in a pregnancy study.

Only a few counts were recorded for this clone. This chain connects TRBV9 to TRBJ1-1; TRBD1 matches 7 bases. The CDR3 is made up of 14 amino acids. Germline CDR1 and CDR2: SGDLS and YYNGEE. The ends lost 3 bases at V and 0 bases at J; junction bases unmatched: 2. The CDR3 reads CASSATGVNTEAFF. The CDR3 region has the DNA TGTGCCAGCAGCGCCACAGGGGTGAACACTGAAGCTTTCTTT.

The J gene is TRBJ2-2, the V gene TRBV19; TRBD2 matches at 7 bases. The CDR3 length is 15 residues. CDR1 and CDR2 (germline): LNHDA, SQIVND (reference sequence). The V gene end was trimmed by 8 bases and the J gene end by 4 bases; junction bases not matched to a gene: 10. The CDR3 sequence: CASLRGGAATGELFF. The CDR3 region has the DNA TGTGCCAGTCTCCGGGGAGGGGCGGCCACCGGGGAGCTGTTTTTT. The variable domain in full, with the rest retrieved from reference TRBV19 and TRBJ2-2, is DGGITQSPKYLFRKEGQNVTLSCEQNLNHDAMYWYRQDPGQGLRLIYYSQIVNDFQKGDIAEGYSVSREKKESFPLTVTSAQKNPTAFYLCASLRGGAATGELFFGEGSRLTVL.

The chain joins TRBV10-3 to TRBJ2-3; perhaps TRBD2 as D (5 bases). In germline, CDR1 is ENHRY, CDR2 SYGVKD. This CDR3 is built from 13 residues. Between the trimmed V and J ends, which lost 6 bases and 6 bases, there was a span of 13 bases. CDR3 loop: CAIRAWESDTQYF. CDR3 nucleotides: TGTGCCATCAGGGCTTGGGAGTCCGATACGCAGTATTTT.

This clone turned up a few times. The J gene is TRBJ1-1, the V gene TRBV30; possible D gene TRBD1, 6 bases. The CDR3 has 13 amino acids. Germline V CDR1 and CDR2: GTSNPN, SVGIG (reference sequence). The V end lost 2 bases, the J end lost 1 base, and 8 bases lay between the germline ends. The CDR3 DNA reads as TGTGCCTGGAGTCGGACAGCGAACACTGAAGCTTTCTTT. It specifies CAWSRTANTEAFF.

The genes are TRBV7-2 and TRBJ2-7, with 7 bases matching TRBD2. CDR3 length equals 16 residues. Germline values: CDR1 SGHTA, CDR2 FQGNSA. With V trimmed by 5 bases and J by 0 bases, 10 bases remained unmatched. The CDR3 coding sequence is TGTGCCAGCAGCCAGACTAGCACAAACCCCTCCTACGAGCAGTACTTC. It yields the protein CASSQTSTNPSYEQYF.

The chain joins TRBV11-3 to TRBJ2-1; TRBD2 might be the D (6 bases). The CDR3 has 13 residues. CDR1 and CDR2 (germline): SGHNT, YENEEA. V was shortened by 8 bases and J by 8 bases, with 16 bases between the two germline ends. CDR3 sequence reads: CASANVGGHEQFF. CDR3 coding DNA: TGTGCCAGCGCGAACGTCGGGGGACATGAGCAGTTCTTC.

This clone turned up a few times. J is TRBJ2-3 and V is TRBV28; a weak D match, TRBD2 (5 bases). The V end was cut by 7 bases, the J end by 6 bases, with 14 bases between. The length of the CDR3 is 13 residues. Germline CDR1 reads MDHEN; CDR2 reads SYDVKM. CDR3 nucleotide sequence: TGTGCCAGCACCCCGTCGGGGATGGATACGCAGTATTTT. Its translation is CASTPSGMDTQYF.

The chain combines TRBV4-2 with TRBJ2-7, with a weak D call TRBD2 (5 bases). V was cut by 6 bases and J by 0 bases, with 21 bases left in between. CDR1 and CDR2 (germline): LGHNA, YNFKEQ. The CDR3 runs 17 residues. CDR3 in DNA: TGTGCCAGCAGGGGCGCGGTACCGGGGTCTAGCTCCTACGAGCAGTACTTC. The encoded protein is CASRGAVPGSSSYEQYF.

This chain connects TRBV10-3 to TRBJ1-3; tentative D call: TRBD1 (5 bases). The CDR3 is made up of 18 amino acids. The V end was cut by 3 bases, the J end by 0 bases, with 18 bases between. The germline V gene has CDR1 ENHRY and CDR2 SYGVKD. CDR3 loop: CAISDSRRGRFSGNTIYF. In nucleotides, the CDR3 is TGTGCCATCAGTGACTCGAGGCGGGGACGGTTCTCTGGAAACACCATATATTTT.

The chain carries TRBV7-9 and TRBJ2-7; 14 nucleotides align to TRBD2. Germline CDR1 and CDR2: SEHNR and FQNEAQ (reference sequence). The CDR3 consists of 18 residues. J gave up 4 bases and V 2 bases, and 10 bases lay outside the gene matches. CDR3 in DNA: TGTGCCAGCAGCTTATTCGGGACTAGCGGGAGTTTTAGGTACGAGCAGTACTTC. Protein: CASSLFGTSGSFRYEQYF. Combining the CDR3 with reference TRBV7-9 and TRBJ2-7 gives the whole variable domain DTGVSQNPRHKITKRGQNVTFRCDPISEHNRLYWYRQTLGQGPEFLTYFQNEAQLEKSRLLSDRFSAERPKGSFSTLEIQRTEQGDSAMYLCASSLFGTSGSFRYEQYFGPGTRLTVT.

This clone was counted once. The rearrangement links TRBV28 to TRBJ2-3; 10 positions match TRBD1. Germline values: CDR1 MDHEN, CDR2 SYDVKM. The trim removed 6 bases at V and 2 bases at J, leaving 5 bases unmatched. This CDR3 is built from 15 residues. The chain's CDR3 is CASSLGTGATDTQYF. CDR3 nucleotides: TGTGCCAGCAGCCTAGGGACAGGGGCCACAGATACGCAGTATTTT.

The chain has TRBV2 and TRBJ2-2; a possible D gene is TRBD2 (6 bases). The CDR3 covers 11 residues. CDR1 and CDR2 (germline): SNHLY, FYNNEI. V lost 8 bases and J lost 6, with 7 bases in between. Written as DNA, the CDR3 is TGTGCCAGCCGACTAGCCGGGGAGCTGTTTTTT. Translated, it gives CASRLAGELFF.

The chain recombines TRBV6-5 with TRBJ2-2; the match to TRBD1 covers 7 bases. Losses at the gene ends were 5 bases for V and 4 bases for J; bases not matched to a gene: 7. Germline CDR1 reads MNHEY; CDR2 reads SVGAGI. The CDR3 consists of 15 residues. The CDR3 loop is CASSGRGQSTGELFF. CDR3 nucleotide sequence: TGTGCCAGCAGTGGAAGGGGACAGTCCACCGGGGAGCTGTTTTTT.

The J gene is TRBJ1-2, the V gene TRBV19; the match to TRBD1 covers 8 bases. In germline, CDR1 is LNHDA, CDR2 SQIVND (reference sequence). V lost 6 bases and J lost 5; bases outside the gene matches: 8. This CDR3 is built from 14 residues. CDR3 bases: TGTGCCAGTAGGGCAGGACAGGGACGGTATGGCTACACCTTC. Amino acids: CASRAGQGRYGYTF.

This sequence joins TRBV4-1 and TRBJ1-5, with 10 bases fitting TRBD1. Germline trimming cut 3 bases from V and 0 bases from J; bases unmatched to any gene: 8. From germline, CDR1 is MGHRA and CDR2 YSYEKL. There are 18 residues in the CDR3. As DNA, the CDR3 is TGCGCCAGCAGCCAGCCCACGGGACAGGGGAATAGCAATCAGCCCCAGCATTTT. It codes for CASSQPTGQGNSNQPQHF.

This sequence joins TRBV6-1 and TRBJ1-4; D call uncertain. The CDR3 extends over 13 amino acids. Germline CDR1 and CDR2: MNHNS and SASEGT. The V end lost 7 bases, the J end lost 0 bases, and 6 bases lay between the germline ends. CDR3 region: CASTEATNEKLFF. DNA for the CDR3: TGTGCCAGCACCGAGGCAACTAATGAAAAACTGTTTTTT.

The J gene is TRBJ2-5, the V gene TRBV7-9; D not certain. Germline loops: CDR1 SEHNR, CDR2 FQNEAQ (reference sequence). V dropped 1 base and J dropped 4 bases, with 7 bases sitting between them. The CDR3 runs to 13 residues. For the CDR3, the DNA is TGTGCCAGCAGCTTAGTGCGAGGAGAGACCCAGTACTTC. Amino acids: CASSLVRGETQYF.